This T cell receptor (beta chain) comes out of a study of blood T cell repertoires in COVID-19. Study context: In each case, the material was cDNA or gDNA derived from T cells, B-cell-depleted T cells, or PBMCs.

In the source study's methods: Nucleated cell counts were estimated from reference gene primer amplification. TCRdb's table, derived via immunoSEQ multiplex PCR, lists solely in-frame clones and lacks some. The V and J calls and clone size are taken from that table; D and trimming were inferred from the DNA. The table includes 160,000 or so clones, roughly 87% detected once. CDR3 size: 17 residues. J gave up 3 bases and V 0 bases, and 6 bases lay outside the gene matches. Germline loops: CDR1 SGHNT, CDR2 YYREEE (reference sequence). Recruitment covered 25 or so US areas and drew participants whose ages spanned roughly 18 to 100 years. Participant reports of clinical history set cohort assignment.

The origin of this receptor is a human donor with acute COVID-19. The donor label of this sample is uncertain. The specimen sequenced was PBMCs or T cells enriched from blood (not recorded which). The rearrangement uses TRBV5-4 and TRBJ2-2, with 9 positions matching TRBD2. The CDR3 protein is CASSLASGGLYTGELFF. The CDR3 nucleotides are TGTGCCAGCAGCTTGGCCAGCGGGGGGCTTTACACCGGGGAGCTGTTTTTT.